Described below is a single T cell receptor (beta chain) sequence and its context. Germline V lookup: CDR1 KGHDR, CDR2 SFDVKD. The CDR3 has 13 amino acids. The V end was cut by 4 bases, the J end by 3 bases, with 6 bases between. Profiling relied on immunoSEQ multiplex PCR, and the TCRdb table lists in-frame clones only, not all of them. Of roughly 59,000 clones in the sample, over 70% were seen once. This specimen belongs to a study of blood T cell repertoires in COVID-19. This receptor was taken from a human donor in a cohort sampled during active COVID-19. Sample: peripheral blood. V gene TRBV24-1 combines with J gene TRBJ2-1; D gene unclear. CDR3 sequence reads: CATSDQNYNEQFF. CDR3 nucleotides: TGTGCCACCAGTGACCAAAACTACAATGAGCAGTTCTTC.